This T cell receptor (beta chain) was sequenced for a study of shared T cell receptors in the human thymus (dated by TCRdb to the early 2020s). With respect to the entire study: The study examined how self-reactive, shared T-cell receptor alpha chains are generated in the human thymus.

Library preparation used the immunoSEQ multiplex PCR assay. Here the immuneACCESS table is served through TCRdb, limited to in-frame sequences with V and J called. Missing clones are a known gap in these copies; in checked studies unresolved V genes cover under half, and the rest lacks a known reason. The sample includes about 380,000 clones, with 95% observed a single time. Roughly 0.02% of the sample is held by the ten biggest clonotypes. Reading the germline V gene gives CDR1 SGHAT and CDR2 FQNNGV. V is trimmed back by 3 bases and J by 3 bases, and the junction contains 6 bases that no gene match accounts for. Measured from the cysteine to the phenylalanine, the CDR3 is 15 residues long. Only the CDR3 portion is preserved as DNA: 45 bases, with reading frame beginning at the first base. With regard to this clone: This receptor's antigen is unknown. Per-base qualities were not stored, and no clone one base away is much larger.

Sequences were obtained from thymocytes. The receptor comes from a human donor. The V and J genes are TRBV11-2 and TRBJ2-7; 9 middle bases align to TRBD2. For the CDR3, the sequence is CASSLLGLARYEQYF. The nucleotides are TGTGCCAGCAGCTTGCTAGGACTAGCGCGCTACGAGCAGTACTTC.